These T cell receptor beta chains were read from a single sample in a study of cytomegalovirus exposure and HLA in healthy donors. Sequenced by immunoSEQ multiplex PCR; TCRdb stores in-frame clones only, minus some. Altogether about 120,000 clones are present, 78% being singletons, with the ten largest covering 2.5% to 3.5%. The sequenced sample was PBMCs. These receptors were collected from a woman aged 25 to 39 in good health and CMV-seropositive. The CDR3 runs from the conserved cysteine through the conserved F or W. D genes are given only for firm matches. Clone size is not always given. Where it is, it says once, few, many or a class for expanded clones.

D: TRBD2; size: few; J: TRBJ2-7; V: TRBV7-2; length: 14; DNA: TGTGCCAGCAGCCGTAGCGGGGTTGGCTACGAGCAGTACTTC; CDR3: CASSRSGVGYEQYF
D: NA; size: NA; J: TRBJ1-3; V: TRBV5-4; length: 15; DNA: TGTGCCAGCAGCTCCACCACAGGGTCTGGAAACACCATATATTTT; CDR3: CASSSTTGSGNTIYF
D: TRBD2; size: NA; J: TRBJ2-3; V: TRBV4-3; length: 19; DNA: TGCGCCAGCAGCCAAGAATGGAGCGGGGGCAACTCGGAGGGTGTTACGCAGTATTTT; CDR3: CASSQEWSGGNSEGVTQYF
D: NA; size: NA; J: TRBJ2-1; V: TRBV7-3; length: 15; DNA: TGTGCCAGCAGCAAAGGCGGGTCATTGGCGAATGAGCAGTTCTTC; CDR3: CASSKGGSLANEQFF
D: NA; size: NA; J: TRBJ1-6; V: TRBV5-6; length: 16; DNA: TGTGCCAGCAGCTGGACTCTGGGGGCCGGGAATTCACCCCTCCACTTT; CDR3: CASSWTLGAGNSPLHF
D: TRBD2; size: NA; J: TRBJ2-5; V: TRBV7-6; length: 15; DNA: TGTGCCAGCAGCCGGGGCGGGGGGGCCATTGAGACCCAGTACTTC; CDR3: CASSRGGGAIETQYF
D: NA; size: NA; J: TRBJ1-3; V: TRBV7-9; length: 14; DNA: TGTGCCAGCAGCCACCCTCCGAGTGGAAACACCATATATTTT; CDR3: CASSHPPSGNTIYF
D: TRBD1; size: NA; J: TRBJ2-1; V: TRBV5-1; length: 14; DNA: TGCGCCAGCCGTATTCAGGGGGCCTACAATGAGCAGTTCTTC; CDR3: CASRIQGAYNEQFF
D: NA; size: NA; J: TRBJ2-1; V: TRBV7-9; length: 12; DNA: TGTGCCAGCAGCTTATTTAGGAGTGAGCAGTTCTTC; CDR3: CASSLFRSEQFF
D: TRBD1; size: NA; J: TRBJ1-5; V: TRBV7-9; length: 15; DNA: TGTTCCAGCAGCTTAGGGACAGGGTTGGATCAGCCCCAGCATTTT; CDR3: CSSSLGTGLDQPQHF
D: NA; size: NA; J: TRBJ1-1; V: TRBV15; length: 16; DNA: TGTGCCACCAAACCCCTTGCGGGGGTGATGAACACTGAAGCTTTCTTT; CDR3: CATKPLAGVMNTEAFF
D: NA; size: once; J: TRBJ1-2; V: TRBV7-9; length: 12; DNA: TGTGCCAGCAGCTTAGGAGGGCATGGCTACACCTTC; CDR3: CASSLGGHGYTF
D: TRBD2; size: NA; J: TRBJ2-7; V: TRBV7-2; length: 13; DNA: TGTGCCAGCAGCTCACTAGCGGGGTACGAGCAGTACTTC; CDR3: CASSSLAGYEQYF
D: NA; size: NA; J: TRBJ1-1; V: TRBV7-9; length: 14; DNA: TGTGCCAGCAGCCCTGACTCGGGGATGACTGAAGCTTTCTTT; CDR3: CASSPDSGMTEAFF
D: TRBD1; size: NA; J: TRBJ1-5; V: TRBV6-1; length: 14; DNA: TGTGCCAGTCAGACAGGGAACGGCAATCAGCCCCAGCATTTT; CDR3: CASQTGNGNQPQHF
D: NA; size: NA; J: TRBJ2-7; V: TRBV11-2; length: 15; DNA: TGTGCCAGCAGCTTTGGTCCGAGAGGCTCCTACGAGCAGTACTTC; CDR3: CASSFGPRGSYEQYF
D: NA; size: few; J: TRBJ1-6; V: TRBV4-3; length: 15; DNA: TGCGCCAGCAGCCAATATGGAGTTTTCGGTTCACCCCTCCACTTT; CDR3: CASSQYGVFGSPLHF
D: TRBD1; size: few; J: TRBJ1-2; V: TRBV5-6; length: 16; DNA: TGTGCCAGCAGCTTGGGAGGACAGGGCAAGTTCTATGGCTACACCTTC; CDR3: CASSLGGQGKFYGYTF
D: TRBD1; size: few; J: TRBJ2-5; V: TRBV9; length: 14; DNA: TGTGCCAGCAGCGCACAGGGGGGTGGAGAGACCCAGTACTTC; CDR3: CASSAQGGGETQYF
D: TRBD1; size: NA; J: TRBJ2-5; V: TRBV27; length: 13; DNA: TGTGCCAGCAGTCCGGGGACAGCAGAGACCCAGTACTTC; CDR3: CASSPGTAETQYF
D: TRBD1; size: NA; J: TRBJ1-1; V: TRBV6-6; length: 13; DNA: TGTGCCAGCAGTCCCCGGACAGGTGTTGAAGCTTTCTTT; CDR3: CASSPRTGVEAFF
D: NA; size: once; J: TRBJ2-7; V: TRBV9; length: 15; DNA: TGTGCCAGCAGCGTAGCCGAGACTAGTACCTACGAGCAGTACTTC; CDR3: CASSVAETSTYEQYF
D: TRBD1; size: NA; J: TRBJ1-5; V: TRBV28; length: 14; DNA: TGTGCCAGCACCCCAACAGGGGGAGGACAGCCCCAGCATTTT; CDR3: CASTPTGGGQPQHF
D: NA; size: once; J: TRBJ2-5; V: TRBV5-1; length: 15; DNA: TGCGCCAGCAGCTTGGCCAGGGGACTACAACAGACCCAGTACTTC; CDR3: CASSLARGLQQTQYF
D: NA; size: NA; J: TRBJ1-1; V: TRBV7-9; length: 15; DNA: TGTGCCAGCAGCCCAACTTTCCGGGAAGGCACTGAAGCTTTCTTT; CDR3: CASSPTFREGTEAFF
D: TRBD1; size: NA; J: TRBJ1-2; V: TRBV5-6; length: 13; DNA: TGTGCCAGCAGCCCGGACAGGGTTGGGGGCTACACCTTC; CDR3: CASSPDRVGGYTF
D: TRBD2; size: NA; J: TRBJ2-5; V: TRBV7-3; length: 14; DNA: TGTGCCAGCAGACTAGCGGGGAACCTCGGGACCCAGTACTTC; CDR3: CASRLAGNLGTQYF
D: NA; size: NA; J: TRBJ2-7; V: TRBV13; length: 14; DNA: TGTGCCAGCAGCCCAGGCGACGGTTCCTACGAGCAGTACTTC; CDR3: CASSPGDGSYEQYF
D: TRBD1; size: NA; J: TRBJ2-7; V: TRBV6-5; length: 13; DNA: TGTGCCAGCAGTTACGGGACAGGCTACGAGCAGTACTTC; CDR3: CASSYGTGYEQYF
D: NA; size: NA; J: TRBJ2-7; V: TRBV6-5; length: 14; DNA: TGTGCCAGCAGTTACCAGTGGGGCGTCGACGAGCAGTACTTC; CDR3: CASSYQWGVDEQYF
D: TRBD1; size: NA; J: TRBJ2-6; V: TRBV7-8; length: 18; DNA: TGTGCCAGCAGCACCAGGACAGGCGGCTTATCTGGGGCCAACGTCCTGACTTTC; CDR3: CASSTRTGGLSGANVLTF
D: NA; size: NA; J: TRBJ2-5; V: TRBV7-9; length: 15; DNA: TGTGCCAGCAGTAGCAGACTAGGTCGGTCCGAGACCCAGTACTTC; CDR3: CASSSRLGRSETQYF
D: NA; size: NA; J: TRBJ2-7; V: TRBV4-2; length: 13; DNA: TGTGCCAGCAGCCCGGGTAAAGGCTACGAGCAGTACTTC; CDR3: CASSPGKGYEQYF
D: TRBD1; size: NA; J: TRBJ1-2; V: TRBV19; length: 14; DNA: TGTGCCAGTAGCAACGACCGGGACAGTCAGGGCTACACCTTC; CDR3: CASSNDRDSQGYTF
D: NA; size: once; J: TRBJ2-6; V: TRBV7-9; length: 16; DNA: TGTGCCAGCAGCTTAGGGGCCTCGGGGGGGGCCAACGTCCTGACTTTC; CDR3: CASSLGASGGANVLTF
D: NA; size: few; J: TRBJ2-7; V: TRBV9; length: 15; DNA: TGTGCCAGCAGCCCGAGAGGGGACTCCCCCTACGAGCAGTACTTC; CDR3: CASSPRGDSPYEQYF
D: TRBD1; size: NA; J: TRBJ1-6; V: TRBV30; length: 15; DNA: TGTGCCTCCAGGACAGGGCCACTCTATAATTCACCCCTCCACTTT; CDR3: CASRTGPLYNSPLHF
D: TRBD1; size: NA; J: TRBJ2-1; V: TRBV6-5; length: 11; DNA: TGTGCCAGCAGCTCCCGGGACAGGTGGTTCTTC; CDR3: CASSSRDRWFF
D: NA; size: NA; J: TRBJ2-1; V: TRBV28; length: 14; DNA: TGTGCCAGCAGTTTGGCAGGGGACGACAATGAGCAGTTCTTC; CDR3: CASSLAGDDNEQFF
D: TRBD1; size: NA; J: TRBJ2-7; V: TRBV29-1; length: 14; DNA: TGCAGCGCCCAGGGACAGGGAGGTTTCTACGAGCAGTACTTC; CDR3: CSAQGQGGFYEQYF
D: TRBD1; size: NA; J: TRBJ2-2; V: TRBV9; length: 15; DNA: TGTGCCAGCAGCGTAGAGACAGGGAGCACCGGGGAGCTGTTTTTT; CDR3: CASSVETGSTGELFF
D: TRBD1; size: NA; J: TRBJ1-5; V: TRBV10-1; length: 14; DNA: TGCGCCAGCAGGAGGACAGGGGGAGGTCAGCCCCAGCATTTT; CDR3: CASRRTGGGQPQHF